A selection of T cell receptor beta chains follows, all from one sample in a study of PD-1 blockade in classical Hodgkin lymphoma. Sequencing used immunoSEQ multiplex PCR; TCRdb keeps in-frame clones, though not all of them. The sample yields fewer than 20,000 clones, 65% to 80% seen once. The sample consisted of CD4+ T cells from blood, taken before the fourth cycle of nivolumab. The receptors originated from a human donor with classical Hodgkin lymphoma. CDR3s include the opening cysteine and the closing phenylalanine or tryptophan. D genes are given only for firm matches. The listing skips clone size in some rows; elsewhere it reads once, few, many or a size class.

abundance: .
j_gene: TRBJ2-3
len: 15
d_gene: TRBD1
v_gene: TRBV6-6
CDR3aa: CASTPRTGATDTQYF
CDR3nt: TGTGCCAGCACCCCAAGGACAGGGGCGACAGATACGCAGTATTTT

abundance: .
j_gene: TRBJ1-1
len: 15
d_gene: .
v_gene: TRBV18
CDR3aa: CASSRPGRSDTEAFF
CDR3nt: TGTGCCAGCTCCCGCCCGGGGAGGTCGGACACTGAAGCTTTCTTT

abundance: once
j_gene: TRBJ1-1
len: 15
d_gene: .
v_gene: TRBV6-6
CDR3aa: CASTPGDRRNTEAFF
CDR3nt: TGTGCCAGCACCCCAGGAGACAGGCGGAACACTGAAGCTTTCTTT

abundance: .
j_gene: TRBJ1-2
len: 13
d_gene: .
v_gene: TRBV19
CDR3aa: CASSIQGKVGYTF
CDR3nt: TGTGCCAGTAGTATCCAGGGTAAAGTAGGCTACACCTTC

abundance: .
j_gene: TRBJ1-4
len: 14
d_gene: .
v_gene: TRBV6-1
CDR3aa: CASSLMATNEKLFF
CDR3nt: TGTGCCAGCAGTCTTATGGCAACTAATGAAAAACTGTTTTTT

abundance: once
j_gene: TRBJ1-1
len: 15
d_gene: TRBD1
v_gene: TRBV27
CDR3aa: CASSLRTGVNTEAFF
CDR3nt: TGTGCCAGCAGTTTACGGACAGGGGTGAACACTGAAGCTTTCTTT

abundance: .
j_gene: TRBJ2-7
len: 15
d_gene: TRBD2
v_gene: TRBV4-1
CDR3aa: CASRGVSGRFGEQYF
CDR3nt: TGCGCCAGCCGGGGTGTGAGCGGGAGATTTGGCGAGCAGTACTTC

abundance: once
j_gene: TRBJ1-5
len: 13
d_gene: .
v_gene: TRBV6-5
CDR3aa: CASRLALNQPQHF
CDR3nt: TGTGCCAGCAGGTTAGCCTTAAACCAGCCCCAGCATTTT

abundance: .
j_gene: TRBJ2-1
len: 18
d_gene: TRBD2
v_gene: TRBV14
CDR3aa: CASSQGGSGRWVSYEQFF
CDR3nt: TGTGCCAGCAGCCAAGGAGGTAGCGGGAGATGGGTCTCCTATGAGCAGTTCTTC

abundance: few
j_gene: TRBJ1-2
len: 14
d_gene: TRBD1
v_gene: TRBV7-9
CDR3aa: CASSLTQGANGYTF
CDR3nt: TGTGCCAGCAGCTTAACTCAGGGGGCAAATGGCTACACCTTC

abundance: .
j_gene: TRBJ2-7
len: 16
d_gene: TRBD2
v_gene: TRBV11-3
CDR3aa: CASSSGAGGSSYEQYF
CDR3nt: TGTGCCAGCAGCTCAGGAGCGGGAGGGAGCTCCTACGAGCAGTACTTC

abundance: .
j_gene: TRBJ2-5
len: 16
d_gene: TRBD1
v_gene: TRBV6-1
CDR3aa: CASSDWTGTGQETQYF
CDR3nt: TGTGCCAGCAGTGATTGGACAGGGACGGGGCAAGAGACCCAGTACTTC

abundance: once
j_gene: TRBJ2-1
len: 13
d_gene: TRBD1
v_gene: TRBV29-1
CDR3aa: CSAGQGGYNEQFF
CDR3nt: TGCAGCGCGGGACAGGGTGGGTACAATGAGCAGTTCTTC

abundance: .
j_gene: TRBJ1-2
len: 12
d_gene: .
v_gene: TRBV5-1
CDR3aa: CASSLGNYGYTF
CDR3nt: TGCGCCAGCAGTTTGGGAAACTATGGCTACACCTTC

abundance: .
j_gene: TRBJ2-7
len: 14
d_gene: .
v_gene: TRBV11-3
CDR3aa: CASSLGRTVGEQYF
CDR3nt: TGTGCCAGCAGCTTAGGAAGAACGGTTGGCGAGCAGTACTTC

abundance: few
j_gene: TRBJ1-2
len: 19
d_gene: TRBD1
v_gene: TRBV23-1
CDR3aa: CASSQTLGTGCGGPRGYTF
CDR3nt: TGCGCCAGCAGTCAAACCCTTGGGACAGGCTGCGGAGGTCCGAGGGGCTACACCTTC

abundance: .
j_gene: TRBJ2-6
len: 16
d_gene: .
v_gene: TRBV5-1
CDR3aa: CASSFPGGPGANVLTF
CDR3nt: TGCGCCAGCAGCTTTCCCGGGGGCCCTGGGGCCAACGTCCTGACTTTC

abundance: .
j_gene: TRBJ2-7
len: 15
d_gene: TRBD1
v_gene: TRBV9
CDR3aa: CASSGGQASSYEQYF
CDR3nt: TGTGCCAGCAGCGGGGGACAGGCAAGCTCCTACGAGCAGTACTTC

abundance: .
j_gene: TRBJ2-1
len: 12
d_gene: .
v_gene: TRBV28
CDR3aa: CASSFLVSEQFF
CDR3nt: TGTGCCAGCAGTTTCCTAGTCAGCGAGCAGTTCTTC

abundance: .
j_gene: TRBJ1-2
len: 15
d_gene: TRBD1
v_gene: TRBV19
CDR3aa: CASSPTGESNYGYTF
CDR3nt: TGTGCCAGTAGTCCTACAGGGGAAAGTAACTATGGCTACACCTTC

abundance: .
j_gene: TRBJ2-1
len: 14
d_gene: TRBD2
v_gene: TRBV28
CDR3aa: CASSSGTTYNEQFF
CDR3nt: TGTGCCAGCAGTTCCGGGACTACCTACAATGAGCAGTTCTTC

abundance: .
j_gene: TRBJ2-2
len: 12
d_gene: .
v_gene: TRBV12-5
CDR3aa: CASGPNTGELFF
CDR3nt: TGTGCTAGTGGTCCCAACACCGGGGAGCTGTTTTTT

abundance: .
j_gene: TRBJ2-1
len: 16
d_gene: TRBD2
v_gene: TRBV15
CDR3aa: CATSRDSLAGEDEQFF
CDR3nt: TGTGCCACCAGCAGAGATAGTCTAGCGGGAGAGGATGAGCAGTTCTTC

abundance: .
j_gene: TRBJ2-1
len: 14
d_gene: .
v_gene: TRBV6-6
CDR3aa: CASSFREGRNEQFF
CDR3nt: TGTGCCAGCAGTTTCCGAGAGGGTCGCAATGAGCAGTTCTTC

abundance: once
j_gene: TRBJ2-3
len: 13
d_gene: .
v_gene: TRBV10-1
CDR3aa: CASQLGSTDTQYF
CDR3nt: TGCGCCAGCCAGCTAGGAAGCACAGATACGCAGTATTTT

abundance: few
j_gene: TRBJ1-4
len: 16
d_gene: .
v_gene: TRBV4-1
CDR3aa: CASSQSRDPSNEKLFF
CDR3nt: TGCGCCAGCAGCCAATCCCGGGACCCATCCAATGAAAAACTGTTTTTT

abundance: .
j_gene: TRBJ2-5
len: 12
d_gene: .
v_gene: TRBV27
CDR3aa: CASKSGRETQYF
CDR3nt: TGTGCCAGCAAGTCAGGGCGAGAGACCCAGTACTTC

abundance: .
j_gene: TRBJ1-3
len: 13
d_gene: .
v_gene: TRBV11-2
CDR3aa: CASSSSLGNTIYF
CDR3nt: TGTGCCAGCAGCTCCTCACTAGGAAACACCATATATTTT

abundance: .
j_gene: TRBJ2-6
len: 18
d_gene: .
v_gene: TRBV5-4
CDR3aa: CASSPQLGTSSGANVLTF
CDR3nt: TGTGCCAGCAGCCCCCAACTGGGGACGAGCTCTGGGGCCAACGTCCTGACTTTC

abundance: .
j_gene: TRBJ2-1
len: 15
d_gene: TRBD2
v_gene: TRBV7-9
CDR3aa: CASSFSLAGDSEQFF
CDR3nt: TGTGCCAGCAGCTTTAGTCTAGCGGGAGATTCGGAGCAGTTCTTC

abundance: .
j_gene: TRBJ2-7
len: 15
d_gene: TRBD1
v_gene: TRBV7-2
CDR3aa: CASSARRTGSHEQYF
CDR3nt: TGTGCCAGCAGCGCTAGGAGGACAGGGTCCCACGAGCAGTACTTC

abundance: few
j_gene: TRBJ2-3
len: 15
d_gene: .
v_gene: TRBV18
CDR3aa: CASSPQGTSTDTQYF
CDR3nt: TGTGCCAGCTCACCTCAGGGGACTAGCACAGATACGCAGTATTTT